Described below is a single T cell receptor beta chain sequence and its context. Its specific antigen is unknown. No qualities accompany the bases; no much larger clone lies one base away. The germline V gene (reference sequence) gives CDR1 as SEHNR and CDR2 as FQNEAQ. The junction shows trimming of 6 bases on V and 5 bases on J, plus 10 bases between the germline ends. Including the terminal cysteine and phenylalanine, the CDR3 comprises 13 residues. Solely the CDR3 DNA is kept, with 39 bases framed from the first base. Ficoll-Paque density gradient centrifugation was the method used to isolate PBMCs. TCRdb names Illumina NovaSeq 6000 as the instrument used. cDNA libraries for TCRalpha and TCRbeta were prepared by 5'RACE using constant-segment primers, with sample barcodes and unique molecular identifiers added. RNA was extracted from every sample with Trizol reagent. The libraries were amplified in two PCR steps, and the second step added a second sample barcode and Illumina TruSeq adapters. Sequencing of the libraries was done on an Illumina NovaSeq, producing 2 x 150 bp paired-end reads. The study's own analysis went as follows. Reads were demultiplexed and collapsed into UMI-guided consensus sequences with migec v1.2.7. Using mixcr v2.1.11, the UMI consensuses were aligned to TRA and TRB V and J templates and assembled into clonotypes. A clonotype was counted as expanded or contracted only when both edgeR and NoisET called the clonotype significant, with the noise models trained on biological replicates. For edgeR calls, the cutoffs were a false discovery rate-adjusted p below 0.01 and a log2 fold-change threshold of 1. As an exploratory analysis of dynamics, PCA with hierarchical clustering was applied to max-normalized trajectories of the 1000 most abundant clonotypes. Each responding clone was given a CD4 or CD8 phenotype based on the CD4+ and CD8+ repertoires, which had been sequenced separately. Using fastp trimming at Q25 and MiXCR clonotype assembly, TCRdb reanalyzed the public sequencing data and kept in-frame beta chains. Every distinct CDR3 protein forms one entry, paired with its most common genes and DNA. In this record, the V and J calls reflect TCRdb's handling and not the investigators' own analysis. The sample records roughly 450,000 distinct CDR3 sequences, 18% of which are singletons. The top ten clonotypes cover roughly an eighth of the sample.

The data were obtained in a study of T-cell memory formation after mild COVID-19 (TCRdb year 2021). Background on the whole study: TCR sequence clusters from the two donors were largely donor specific. Two young, previously healthy adult volunteers, one female and one male, were included in the cohort. In a couple of donors, T-cell clones that expanded and contracted after mild COVID-19 were followed by sequencing TCRalpha and TCRbeta repertoires longitudinally.

The paper's findings and limits, for the study overall: Contracting CD4+ clones appeared mostly in the CM and EM memory subsets, whereas CD8+ clones were enriched in EMRA. From day 15 to 85, contracting clones showed balanced CD4/CD8 phenotypes, whereas a second wave of clones that expanded from day 15 to 37 leaned towards CD4+. The study covered only a couple of mild cases, and larger cohorts including severe cases with pre-infection samples were considered necessary. Some responding clones were found in pre-infection memory, which suggests that pre-existing cross-reactive memory T cells took part in the SARS-CoV-2 response. SARS-CoV-2 specificity of the second-wave clones peaking on day 37 was not confirmed.

The source material was PBMCs or a T cell subset sorted from them (not recorded which). The source of this sequence is an adult woman who had mild COVID-19 (a few samples of this study predate the infection). The sample titles of this study are shuffled in the database, so cell type and time point are left out; the donor was told from shared clones. Here the chain combines TRBV7-9 and TRBJ2-2; the D gene cannot be resolved reliably. The DNA reads as follows: TGTGCCAGCAGATCCACCGGTACCGGGGAGCTGTTTTTT. This gives the protein CASRSTGTGELFF.